This T cell receptor (beta chain) is drawn from a study of T cell clonality in common variable immunodeficiency. Study-wide results and caveats: Compared with controls, CVID subjects had fewer shared TCRbeta clones. In common variable immunodeficiency, TCR beta chains reportedly carried fewer deletions and N-nucleotide insertions.

Profiling relied on immunoSEQ multiplex PCR, and the TCRdb table lists in-frame clones only, not all of them. This sample shows approximately 29,000 clones and no singletons; under 4% rests with the ten largest. This clone was picked up many times. The antigen is unknown. The read stops 3 residues short of the end of the CDR3; the missing end is completed from the germline J gene. CDR3 length: 19 amino acids. Germline CDR1 reads LNHDA; CDR2 reads SQIVND (reference sequence). V was pared by 3 bases and J by 3 bases, with 27 bases between. The chain has TRBV19 and TRBJ2-7, with a tentative D call TRBD1 (6 bases). This receptor was taken from a human donor with common variable immunodeficiency. The sample comprised peripheral blood mononuclear cells. The CDR3 reads CASSIRTVGRQGRFYEQYF. The sequenced part of the CDR3 DNA is TGTGCCAGTAGTATCAGGACAGTGGGACGGCAGGGCCGTTTCTACGAG.